The clone carrying this T cell receptor beta chain has more than one count but fewer than ten. This record belongs to a study of T cells in Graves' hyperthyroidism and ophthalmopathy. Germline V gene lookup returns CDR1 MDHEN and CDR2 SYDVKM. The ends lost 3 bases at V and 6 bases at J; junction bases unmatched: 1. The CDR3 runs 13 residues. Patients with uncontrolled infections, other autoimmune diseases, pregnancy or lactation were excluded. From RNA transcripts, TCR beta CDR3 regions were amplified. HTBI primers were used for first-round RT-PCR of the TCR CDR3. TCRdb recomputed calls from the multiplex PCR reads with MiXCR, one row per CDR3 protein. Among about 300,000 distinct CDR3 sequences, roughly 20% were seen once, and the ten largest hold approximately 35%.

The rearrangement links TRBV28 to TRBJ1-5, with 8 bases that match TRBD1. The TCR comes from a man aged 45-65 years with Graves' ophthalmopathy. Material for sequencing was blood. CDR3 residues: CASSLTGVQPQHF. DNA of the CDR3: TGTGCCAGCAGTTTGACAGGGGTTCAGCCCCAGCATTTT.